This entry lists 5 T cell receptor beta chains sequenced from one sample in a study of T cells in tuberculosis. Using immunoSEQ multiplex PCR, the repertoire was profiled, and TCRdb retains in-frame clones only, with some absent. This sample has some 31,000 clones, with around 95% found just once. The sequenced material came from PBMCs. The receptors shown here come from a donor between 10 and 35 years old with latent tuberculosis or without tuberculosis infection.

This chain joins TRBV5-1 and TRBJ2-1, with 8 nucleotides matching TRBD2. V trimming: 2 bases; J trimming: 8 bases; junction bases outside the gene matches: 6. Germline V CDR1 and CDR2: SGHRS, YFSETQ. The CDR3 has 14 residues. The CDR3 here is CASSFERGRDEQFF. In nucleotides, the CDR3 is TGCGCCAGCAGCTTCGAGCGGGGGAGGGATGAGCAGTTCTTC.

CDR3 protein: CAIRDRTGGHEQYF. The CDR3 DNA sequence: TGTGCCATCAGAGATAGGACAGGGGGCCACGAGCAGTACTTC. The V and J genes are TRBV10-3 and TRBJ2-7; 11 bases align to TRBD1. Germline CDR1 reads ENHRY; CDR2 reads SYGVKD. CDR3 length: 14 residues. The V and J ends lost 6 bases and 5 bases, in that order; junction bases with no gene match: 6.

The rearrangement joins TRBV29-1 to TRBJ2-7, with TRBD2 identical over 15 bases. The germline V gene encodes CDR1 SQVTM and CDR2 ANQGSEA. With 4 bases clipped from V and 3 bases from J, the junction kept 13 bases outside the gene matches. The CDR3 runs to 18 residues. CDR3 DNA: TGCAGCGTTGTTTTTCCGGGACTAGCGGGGGGCCGTTACTACGAGCAGTACTTC. This sequence encodes CSVVFPGLAGGRYYEQYF.

CDR3 in amino acids: CASSTRQGFNSPLHF. For the CDR3, the DNA is TGTGCCAGCAGCACAAGACAGGGGTTTAATTCACCCCTCCACTTT. The J gene is TRBJ1-6, the V gene TRBV7-6; TRBD1 aligns across 8 bases. The J segment lost 6 bases and the V segment lost 5 bases, leaving 6 bases of the junction unmatched. The CDR3 consists of 15 residues. Germline CDR1 and CDR2: SGHVS and FNYEAQ.

This chain joins TRBV9 and TRBJ1-1; no reliable D call. Trimming removed 0 bases from V and 11 bases from J, with 17 bases in between. Germline V lookup: CDR1 SGDLS, CDR2 YYNGEE. This CDR3 contains 14 residues. CDR3 residues: CASSVEEKRAGAFF. For the CDR3, the DNA is TGTGCCAGCAGCGTAGAGGAAAAGAGGGCTGGGGCTTTCTTT.